These 2 T cell receptor beta chains originate from one sample sequenced in a study of beta chain features in type 1 diabetes. The study's findings and limits: TCRB CDR3s from Type 1 diabetes patients were moderately but significantly shorter in all four CD4+ subsets.

Antigens for these TCRs are unknown. Expressed TCRB transcripts were sequenced because the entire RNA isolate underwent reverse transcription. Assay: immunoSEQ multiplex PCR; the TCRdb copy retains only in-frame clones and omits some. The sample carries around 250,000 clones, more than 11% recorded once. The sequenced sample was naive CD4+ T cells from blood. Every receptor here comes from a man aged 30-40 years with type 1 diabetes.

This chain joins TRBV13 and TRBJ1-1; D unclear. Trimming took 6 bases from V and 1 from J, leaving 9 bases between them. The CDR3 is made up of 13 amino acids. Per the germline V gene, CDR1 is PRHDT and CDR2 is FYEKMQ (reference sequence). CDR3 DNA: TGTGCCAGCAGTCTGACACGGAACACTGAAGCTTTCTTT. This encodes CASSLTRNTEAFF.

V is TRBV5-1 and J is TRBJ1-1; unclear D gene. From germline, CDR1 is SGHRS and CDR2 YFSETQ. There are 15 residues in the CDR3. Trimming took 4 bases from V and 0 from J, leaving 13 bases between them. CDR3 in amino acids: CASSPSPDMNTEAFF. CDR3 sequence (DNA): TGCGCCAGCAGCCCCTCGCCAGATATGAACACTGAAGCTTTCTTT.